This TCR beta chain stems from a study of shared clonotypes between healthy human individuals. General study findings and limits: Clonotype sharing among donors was thought likely to change with sequencing depth.

Only in-frame clones appear in the TCRdb table, and some are missing; sequencing was by immunoSEQ multiplex PCR. The sample contains about 1 million clones, 65% to 80% of which appear only once. Donors comprised only Caucasian adults living in Nashville, Tennessee. The split of CD4+ cells yielded CD45RA+ naive and CD45RA-negative memory subsets. As to this clone: Its antigen is unidentified.

The sample consisted of memory CD4+ T cells sorted from blood. As to subset: CD45RA-negative fraction. The sequence came from a man between 18 and 35 years old in good health.

The DNA of the CDR3 is TGCGCCAGCAGCTCCGCATCATTCCTCACCGGGGAGCTGTTTTTT. Translated: CASSSASFLTGELFF. This sequence joins TRBV5-1 and TRBJ2-2; D call uncertain. V was cut by 3 bases and J by 4 bases, with 13 bases left in between. Per germline, CDR1 SGHRS and CDR2 YFSETQ. The CDR3 is 15 amino acids.